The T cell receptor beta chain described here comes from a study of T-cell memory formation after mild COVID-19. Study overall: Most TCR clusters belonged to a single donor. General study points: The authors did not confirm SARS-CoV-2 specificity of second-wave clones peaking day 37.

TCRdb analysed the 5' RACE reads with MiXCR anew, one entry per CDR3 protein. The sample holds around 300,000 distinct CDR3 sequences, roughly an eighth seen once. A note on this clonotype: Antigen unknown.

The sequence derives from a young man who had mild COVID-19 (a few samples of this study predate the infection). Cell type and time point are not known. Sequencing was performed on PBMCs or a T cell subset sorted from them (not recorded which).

This chain's CDR3 is CASSLFDNQETQYF. The DNA for the CDR3 is TGCGCCAGCAGCTTGTTCGACAATCAAGAGACCCAGTACTTC. V and J are TRBV5-1 and TRBJ2-5; no clear D gene. V was trimmed by 1 base and J by 2 bases, leaving 9 bases between them. The CDR3 is 14 amino acids. Germline lookup yields CDR1 SGHRS and CDR2 YFSETQ.